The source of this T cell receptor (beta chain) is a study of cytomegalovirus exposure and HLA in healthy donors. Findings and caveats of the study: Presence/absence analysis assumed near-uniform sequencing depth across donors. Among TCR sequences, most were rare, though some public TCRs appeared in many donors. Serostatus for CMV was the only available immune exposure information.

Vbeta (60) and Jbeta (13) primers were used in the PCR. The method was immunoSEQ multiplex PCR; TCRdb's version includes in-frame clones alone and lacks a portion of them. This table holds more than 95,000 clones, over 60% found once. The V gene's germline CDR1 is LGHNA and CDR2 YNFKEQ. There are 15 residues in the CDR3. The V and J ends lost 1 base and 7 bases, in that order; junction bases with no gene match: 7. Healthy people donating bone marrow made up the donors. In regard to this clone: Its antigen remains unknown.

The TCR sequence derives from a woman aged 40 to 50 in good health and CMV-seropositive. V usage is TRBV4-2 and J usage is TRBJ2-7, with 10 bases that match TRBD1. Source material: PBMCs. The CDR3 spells CASSQGRQGAGEQYF. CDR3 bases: TGTGCCAGCAGCCAAGGCCGACAGGGGGCGGGGGAGCAGTACTTC.